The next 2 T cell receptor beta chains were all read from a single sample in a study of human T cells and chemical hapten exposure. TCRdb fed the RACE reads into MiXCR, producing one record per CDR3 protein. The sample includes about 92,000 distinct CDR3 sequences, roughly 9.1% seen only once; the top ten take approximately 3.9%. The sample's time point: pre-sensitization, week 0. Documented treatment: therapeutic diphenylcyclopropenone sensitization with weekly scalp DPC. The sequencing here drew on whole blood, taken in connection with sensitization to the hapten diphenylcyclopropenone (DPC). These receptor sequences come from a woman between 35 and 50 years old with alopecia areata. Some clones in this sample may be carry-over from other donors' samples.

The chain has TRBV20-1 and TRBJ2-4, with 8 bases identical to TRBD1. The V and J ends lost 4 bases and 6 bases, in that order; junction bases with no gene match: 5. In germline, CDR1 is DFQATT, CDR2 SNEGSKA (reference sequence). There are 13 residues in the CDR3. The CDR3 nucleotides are TGCAGTGCTACCCGGACAGGGCCAAACATTCAGTACTTC. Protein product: CSATRTGPNIQYF.

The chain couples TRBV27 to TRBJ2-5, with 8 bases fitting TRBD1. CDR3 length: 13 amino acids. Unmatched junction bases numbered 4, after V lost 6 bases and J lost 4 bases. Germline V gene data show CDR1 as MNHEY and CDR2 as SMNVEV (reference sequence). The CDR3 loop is CASRQGGSETQYF. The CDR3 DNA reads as TGTGCCAGCAGACAGGGGGGATCAGAGACCCAGTACTTC.